The 17 T cell receptor beta chains presented below share a single source sample, sequenced in a study of cytomegalovirus exposure and HLA in healthy donors. Primers: 60 Vbeta forward and 13 Jbeta reverse. Produced via immunoSEQ multiplex PCR; TCRdb's table is partial and in-frame only. The sample shows about 200,000 clones, around 86% of them seen only once. Sequenced: PBMCs. The receptors derive from a woman in her 50s in good health and CMV-seropositive.

The chain joins TRBV11-2 to TRBJ1-6; D gene unclear. V was shortened by 1 base and J by 9 bases, with 13 bases between the two germline ends. The V gene's germline CDR1 is SGHAT and CDR2 FQNNGV. The CDR3 runs 15 residues. CDR3: CASSLVYTPPSPLHF. CDR3 bases: TGTGCCAGCAGCTTAGTTTACACCCCCCCTTCACCCCTCCACTTT. Drawing the rest from reference TRBV11-2 and TRBJ1-6, the complete variable domain is EAGVAQSPRYKIIEKRQSVAFWCNPISGHATLYWYQQILGQGPKLLIQFQNNGVVDDSQLPKDRFSAERLKGVDSTLKIQPAKLEDSAVYLCASSLVYTPPSPLHFGNGTRLTVT.

This chain connects TRBV7-2 to TRBJ2-3; possible D gene TRBD1, 5 bases. V was pared by 11 bases and J by 4 bases, with 19 bases between. The CDR3 loop spans 14 amino acids. The germline V gene has CDR1 SGHTA and CDR2 FQGNSA. Here the CDR3 reads CAEGAPLGADTQYF. As DNA, the CDR3 is TGTGCCGAAGGGGCCCCCCTCGGAGCAGATACGCAGTATTTT.

The chain carries TRBV7-3 and TRBJ2-7; 7 positions match TRBD1. There are 15 residues in the CDR3. The V gene's germline CDR1 is SGHTA and CDR2 FQGTGA. J gave up 6 bases and V 1 base, and 9 bases lay outside the gene matches. CDR3 in DNA: TGTGCCAGCAGCTTAAAGGGGGCGCCCCCGGGCGAGCAGTACTTC. Residues: CASSLKGAPPGEQYF.

CDR3 coding DNA: TGTGCCAGCAGTGACGAGGAGTCGATTTACAATGAGCAGTTCTTC. This gives the protein CASSDEESIYNEQFF. V is TRBV6-1 and J is TRBJ2-1; D uncertain. Trimming shortened V by 3 bases and J by 4 bases, and 13 bases separated the two germline ends. This CDR3 has 15 amino acids. Per the germline V gene, CDR1 is MNHNS and CDR2 is SASEGT.

The chain recombines TRBV11-2 with TRBJ1-2; 10 nucleotides align to TRBD1. The germline V gene has CDR1 SGHAT and CDR2 FQNNGV. The CDR3 extends over 15 amino acids. V gave up 7 bases and J gave up 8 bases; unmatched junction bases: 13. CDR3 DNA: TGTGCCAGCAACCCCCCGGGACAGGGGTTCGTCGGCTACACCTTC. Translated: CASNPPGQGFVGYTF.

The chain joins TRBV19 to TRBJ2-2; TRBD1 agrees at 9 bases. The germline V gene encodes CDR1 LNHDA and CDR2 SQIVND (reference sequence). The CDR3 length is 13 residues. V dropped 6 bases and J dropped 4; count of bases not matched to a gene: 0. CDR3 sequence (DNA): TGTGCCAGTAGGGGACAGGGCACCGGGGAGCTGTTTTTT. Residues: CASRGQGTGELFF.

This clone was counted a few times. This chain uses TRBV5-1 with TRBJ2-7; D is unclear. Germline V lookup: CDR1 SGHRS, CDR2 YFSETQ. The CDR3 totals 14 residues. V lost 3 bases, J lost 12 bases, and 22 bases lay in between. The CDR3 here is CASSSGFPGSLPYF. DNA for the CDR3: TGCGCCAGCAGCTCTGGTTTCCCCGGTTCGTTACCGTACTTC.

V is TRBV6-5 and J is TRBJ2-2; the match to TRBD1 covers 9 bases. The germline CDR1 and CDR2 sequences are MNHEY and SVGAGI. V trimming: 10 bases; J trimming: 5 bases; junction bases outside the gene matches: 8. This CDR3 has 14 residues. The CDR3 loop reads CATKGQGTTGELFF. In DNA form, the CDR3 reads TGTGCCACCAAAGGACAGGGGACAACCGGGGAGCTGTTTTTT.

The V and J genes are TRBV6-5 and TRBJ2-2; D might be TRBD1 (5 bases). This CDR3 is 15 amino acids long. The germline CDR1 and CDR2 sequences are MNHEY and SVGAGI. V lost 2 bases to trimming and J lost 1 base, with 8 bases between them. The CDR3 coding sequence is TGTGCCAGCAGTTACGGGCAGGGGAACACCGGGGAGCTGTTTTTT. This codes for CASSYGQGNTGELFF.

This chain uses TRBV10-3 with TRBJ1-1, with 9 bases aligning to TRBD1. Per the germline V gene, CDR1 is ENHRY and CDR2 is SYGVKD. J was trimmed by 4 bases and V by 9 bases; bases with no gene match: 12. The CDR3 is 15 residues long. CDR3 sequence reads: CAMSPDRGGLTEAFF. CDR3 DNA: TGTGCCATGAGCCCCGACAGGGGGGGACTCACTGAAGCTTTCTTT.

This clone was observed once. The V call is TRBV5-6, the J call TRBJ1-5; 8 positions agree with TRBD1. The CDR3 spans 15 residues. Losses at the gene ends were 3 bases for V and 4 bases for J; bases not matched to a gene: 6. Germline V gene data show CDR1 as SGHDT and CDR2 as YYEEEE. DNA for the CDR3: TGTGCCAGCAGCTCGACAGGGGCCAAGAATCAGCCCCAGCATTTT. It is translated as CASSSTGAKNQPQHF.

This chain uses TRBV28 with TRBJ1-1; TRBD1 aligns across 9 bases. The CDR3 consists of 13 residues. Germline CDR1 is MDHEN and CDR2 is SYDVKM. V lost 6 bases and J lost 11; bases outside the gene matches: 10. DNA of the CDR3: TGTGCCAGCAGACCCCGGGGACAGGGACTGGCTTTCTTT. Amino acids: CASRPRGQGLAFF.

CDR3 bases: TGTGCCAGCCAACAGGGGGCCGGGGAGCAGTACTTC. Its protein product is CASQQGAGEQYF. The chain recombines TRBV18 with TRBJ2-7, with TRBD1 matching over 9 bases. The CDR3 is made up of 12 amino acids. The V segment lost 8 bases and the J segment 7 bases; nucleotides outside the gene matches: 6. Germline CDR1 and CDR2: KGHSH and LQKENI. Supplemented by reference TRBV18 and TRBJ2-7, the full variable domain reads NAGVMQNPRHLVRRRGQEARLRCSPMKGHSHVYWYRQLPEEGLKFMVYLQKENIIDESGMPKERFSAEFPKEGPSILRIQQVVRGDSAAYFCASQQGAGEQYFGPGTRLTVT.

This chain uses TRBV7-2 with TRBJ2-2; the match to TRBD1 covers 7 bases. V shed 6 bases, J shed 2 bases, and the junction held 6 bases outside the gene matches. The length of the CDR3 is 15 residues. Germline V lookup: CDR1 SGHTA, CDR2 FQGNSA. In nucleotides, the CDR3 is TGTGCCAGCAGGATGGGACAGCTTAACACCGGGGAGCTGTTTTTT. This codes for CASRMGQLNTGELFF.

V is TRBV29-1 and J is TRBJ2-3, with D tentatively TRBD1 (5 bases). The germline V gene encodes CDR1 SQVTM and CDR2 ANQGSEA. This CDR3 contains 14 residues. Trimming pared 6 bases from V and 0 bases from J, leaving 13 bases between. The CDR3 DNA is TGCAGCGTGAGCCTGGGGCTAAGCACAGATACGCAGTATTTT. Its protein is CSVSLGLSTDTQYF.

This sequence joins TRBV29-1 and TRBJ1-1; maybe TRBD1 (6 bases). CDR3 length equals 14 residues. Germline values: CDR1 SQVTM, CDR2 ANQGSEA. The V end was cut by 5 bases, the J end by 8 bases, with 21 bases between. This CDR3 reads CSVRPTGFDREAFF. CDR3 nucleotide sequence: TGCAGCGTTCGACCCACAGGGTTCGACAGGGAAGCTTTCTTT.

This chain connects TRBV5-4 to TRBJ1-3, with 7 bases identical to TRBD1. J lost 2 bases, V lost 4 bases, and 3 bases had no gene match. Germline-derived CDR1 and CDR2 are SGHNT and YYREEE (reference sequence). CDR3 size: 14 residues. The CDR3: CASSSTGAGNTIYF. The CDR3 DNA reads TGTGCCAGCAGCAGTACAGGGGCTGGAAACACCATATATTTT.